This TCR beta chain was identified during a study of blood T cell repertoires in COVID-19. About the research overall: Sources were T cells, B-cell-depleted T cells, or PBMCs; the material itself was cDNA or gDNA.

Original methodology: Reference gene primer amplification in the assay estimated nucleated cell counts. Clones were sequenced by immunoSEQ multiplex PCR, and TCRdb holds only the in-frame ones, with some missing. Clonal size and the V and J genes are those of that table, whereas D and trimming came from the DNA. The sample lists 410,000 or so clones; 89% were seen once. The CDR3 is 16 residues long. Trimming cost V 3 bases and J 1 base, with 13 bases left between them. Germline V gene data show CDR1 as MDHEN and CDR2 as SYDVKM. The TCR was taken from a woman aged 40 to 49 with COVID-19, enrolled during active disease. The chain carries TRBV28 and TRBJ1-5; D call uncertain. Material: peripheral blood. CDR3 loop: CASSLGILLSNQPQHF. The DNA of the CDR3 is TGTGCCAGCAGTTTGGGCATCCTTTTGAGCAATCAGCCCCAGCATTTT.